Given below is one TCR beta chain in context. What it recognizes is unknown. Trimming took off 2 bases at V and 0 bases at J, with 4 bases between the two ends. The CDR3 has 13 residues. The germline gives CDR1 SNHLY, CDR2 FYNNEI. These data are taken from a study of OX40 agonist ivuxolimab in advanced cancers. The overall study: Patients received intravenous ivuxolimab every 2 weeks at 0.01 to 10 mg/kg. Patients enrolled in dose escalation were diagnosed with hepatocellular carcinoma, melanoma, renal cell or head and neck cancer.

Assay: immunoSEQ multiplex PCR; the TCRdb copy retains only in-frame clones and omits some. The table shows 50,000 or so clones, with about 86% occurring only once. Study-wide results and caveats: Certain nonresponders likewise exhibited a low normalized T-cell clonal expansion.

The genes are TRBV2 and TRBJ1-1, with D hard to call. The sample here was CD4+ or CD8+ T cells sorted from blood, taken in a trial of the OX40 agonist ivuxolimab. The receptor comes from an adult with an advanced solid tumor such as melanoma, head and neck, liver or kidney cancer. Here the CDR3 reads CASSESLNTEAFF. In DNA form, the CDR3 reads TGTGCCAGCAGTGAAAGTTTGAACACTGAAGCTTTCTTT.